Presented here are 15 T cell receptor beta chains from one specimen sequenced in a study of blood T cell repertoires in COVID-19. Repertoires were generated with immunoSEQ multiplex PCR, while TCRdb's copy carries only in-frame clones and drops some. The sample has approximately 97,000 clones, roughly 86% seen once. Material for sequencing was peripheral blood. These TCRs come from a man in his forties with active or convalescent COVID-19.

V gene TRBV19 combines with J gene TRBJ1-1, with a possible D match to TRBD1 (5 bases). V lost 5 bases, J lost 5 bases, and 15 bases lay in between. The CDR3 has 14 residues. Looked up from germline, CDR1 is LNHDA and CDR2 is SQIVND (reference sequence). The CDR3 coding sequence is TGTGCCAGTAGTTCCCGTTGGGGGGAGACTGAAGCTTTCTTT. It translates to CASSSRWGETEAFF.

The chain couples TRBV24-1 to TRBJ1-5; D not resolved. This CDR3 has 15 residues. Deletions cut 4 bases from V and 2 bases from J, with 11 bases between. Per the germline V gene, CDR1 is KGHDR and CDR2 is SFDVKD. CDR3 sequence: CATSDEGRGNQPQHF. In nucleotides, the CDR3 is TGTGCCACCAGTGACGAGGGCCGGGGCAATCAGCCCCAGCATTTT.

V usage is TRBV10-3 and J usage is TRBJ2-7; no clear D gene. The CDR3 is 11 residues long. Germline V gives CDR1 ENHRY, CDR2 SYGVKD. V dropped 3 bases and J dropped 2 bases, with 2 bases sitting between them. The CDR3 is CAISDTYEQYF. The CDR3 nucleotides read TGTGCCATCAGTGACACCTACGAGCAGTACTTC.

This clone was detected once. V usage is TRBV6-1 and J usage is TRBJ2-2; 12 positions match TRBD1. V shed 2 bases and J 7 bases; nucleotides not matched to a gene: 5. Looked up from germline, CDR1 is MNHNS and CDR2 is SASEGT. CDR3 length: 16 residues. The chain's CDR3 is CASSEPGQGASGELFF. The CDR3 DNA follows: TGTGCCAGCAGTGAACCGGGACAGGGGGCTAGCGGGGAGCTGTTTTTT.

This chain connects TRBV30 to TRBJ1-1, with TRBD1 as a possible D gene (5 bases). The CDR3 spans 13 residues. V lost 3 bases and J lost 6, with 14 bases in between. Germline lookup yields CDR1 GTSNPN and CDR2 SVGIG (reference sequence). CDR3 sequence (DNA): TGTGCCTGGAGCCCGGACACGGTCGCTGAAGCTTTCTTT. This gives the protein CAWSPDTVAEAFF.

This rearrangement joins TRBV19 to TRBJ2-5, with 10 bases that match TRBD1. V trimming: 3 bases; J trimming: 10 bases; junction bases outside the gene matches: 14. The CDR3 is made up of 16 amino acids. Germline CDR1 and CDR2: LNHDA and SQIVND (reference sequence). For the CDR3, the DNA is TGTGCCAGTAGTATTCGGACAGGGGGGGTGGCTGAGGGCCAGTACTTC. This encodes CASSIRTGGVAEGQYF.

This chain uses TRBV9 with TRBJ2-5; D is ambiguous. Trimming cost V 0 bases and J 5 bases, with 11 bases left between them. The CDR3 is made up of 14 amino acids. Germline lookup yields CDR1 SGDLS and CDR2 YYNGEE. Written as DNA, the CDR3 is TGTGCCAGCAGCGTAGGCCCCACCGCGGAGACCCAGTACTTC. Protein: CASSVGPTAETQYF.

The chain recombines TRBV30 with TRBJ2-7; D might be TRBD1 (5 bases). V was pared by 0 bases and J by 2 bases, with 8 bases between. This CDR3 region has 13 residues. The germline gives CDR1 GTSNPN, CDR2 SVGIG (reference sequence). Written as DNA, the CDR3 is TGTGCCTGGAGTGTGGACACCACCTACGAGCAGTACTTC. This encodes CAWSVDTTYEQYF.

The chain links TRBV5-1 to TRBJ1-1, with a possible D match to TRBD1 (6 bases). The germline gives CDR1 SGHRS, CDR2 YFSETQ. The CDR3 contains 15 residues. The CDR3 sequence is CVLFYHSGGRGEAFF. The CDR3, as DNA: TGCGTTTTGTTCTATCATTCCGGGGGGCGAGGTGAAGCTTTCTTT. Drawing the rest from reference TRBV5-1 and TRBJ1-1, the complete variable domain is KAGVTQTPRYLIKTRGQQVTLSCSPISGHRSVSWYQQTPGQGLQFLFEYFSETQRNKGNFPGRFSGRQFSNSRSEMNVSTLELGDSALYLCVLFYHSGGRGEAFFGQGTRLTVV.

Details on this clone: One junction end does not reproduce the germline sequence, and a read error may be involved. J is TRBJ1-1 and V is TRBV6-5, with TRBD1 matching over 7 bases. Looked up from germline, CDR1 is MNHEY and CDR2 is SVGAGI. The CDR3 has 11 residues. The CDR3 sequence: CAGRGGTEAFF. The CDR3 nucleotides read TGTGCCGGCAGGGGGGGCACTGAAGCTTTCTTT.

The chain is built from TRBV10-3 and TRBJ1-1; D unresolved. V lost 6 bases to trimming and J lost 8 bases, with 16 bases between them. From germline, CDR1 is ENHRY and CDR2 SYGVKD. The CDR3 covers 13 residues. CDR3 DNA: TGTGCCATCAGGACTTATTCAGGAGGGGAAGCTTTCTTT. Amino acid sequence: CAIRTYSGGEAFF.

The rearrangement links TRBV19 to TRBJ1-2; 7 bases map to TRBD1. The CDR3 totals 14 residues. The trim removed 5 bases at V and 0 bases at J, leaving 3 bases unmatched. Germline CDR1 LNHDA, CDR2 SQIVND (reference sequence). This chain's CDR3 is CASSPGQANYGYTF. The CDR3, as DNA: TGTGCCAGTAGTCCAGGACAGGCTAACTATGGCTACACCTTC.

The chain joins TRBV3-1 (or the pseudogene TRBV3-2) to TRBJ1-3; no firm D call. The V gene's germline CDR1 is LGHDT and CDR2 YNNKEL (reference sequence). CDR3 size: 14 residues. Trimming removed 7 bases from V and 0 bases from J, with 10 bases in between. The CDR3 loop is CASNTASSGNTIYF. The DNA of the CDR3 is TGTGCCAGCAACACCGCAAGCTCTGGAAACACCATATATTTT.

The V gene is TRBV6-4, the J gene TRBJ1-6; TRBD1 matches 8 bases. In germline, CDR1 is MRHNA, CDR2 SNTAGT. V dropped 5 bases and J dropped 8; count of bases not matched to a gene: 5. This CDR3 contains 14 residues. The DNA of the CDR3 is TGTGCCAGCAGTCCACAGGGGGGAGATTCACCCCTCCACTTT. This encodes CASSPQGGDSPLHF.

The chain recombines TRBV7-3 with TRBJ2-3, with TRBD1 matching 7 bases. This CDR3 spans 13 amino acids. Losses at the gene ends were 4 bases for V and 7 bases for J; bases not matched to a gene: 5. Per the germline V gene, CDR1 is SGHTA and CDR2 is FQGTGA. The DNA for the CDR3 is TGTGCCAGCAGCTCCTACAGGGGTAATACGCAGTATTTT. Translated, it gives CASSSYRGNTQYF.